This TCR beta chain was sequenced in a study of blood T cell repertoires in COVID-19. As originally analysed: Reference gene primer amplification in the assay estimated nucleated cell counts. Here immunoSEQ multiplex PCR was the method, and the copy in TCRdb shows in-frame clones only, minus some. The V and J calls and the clone size are those of that table, but D and trimming were determined from the DNA. The table shows about 200,000 clones, with roughly 90% occurring only once. Trimming took 1 base from V and 6 from J, leaving 16 bases between them. CDR3 length: 15 residues. Germline V gene data show CDR1 as SEHNR and CDR2 as FQNEAQ (reference sequence).

The rearrangement uses TRBV7-9 and TRBJ2-7; maybe TRBD1 (7 bases). Sequencing was performed on peripheral blood. The TCR comes from a man between 18 and 29 years old with active or convalescent COVID-19. The chain's CDR3 is CASSLEGRGALEQYF. The CDR3 DNA reads TGTGCCAGCAGCTTAGAAGGCAGGGGGGCGCTCGAGCAGTACTTC. Drawing the rest from reference TRBV7-9 and TRBJ2-7, the complete variable domain is DTGVSQNPRHKITKRGQNVTFRCDPISEHNRLYWYRQTLGQGPEFLTYFQNEAQLEKSRLLSDRFSAERPKGSFSTLEIQRTEQGDSAMYLCASSLEGRGALEQYFGPGTRLTVT.